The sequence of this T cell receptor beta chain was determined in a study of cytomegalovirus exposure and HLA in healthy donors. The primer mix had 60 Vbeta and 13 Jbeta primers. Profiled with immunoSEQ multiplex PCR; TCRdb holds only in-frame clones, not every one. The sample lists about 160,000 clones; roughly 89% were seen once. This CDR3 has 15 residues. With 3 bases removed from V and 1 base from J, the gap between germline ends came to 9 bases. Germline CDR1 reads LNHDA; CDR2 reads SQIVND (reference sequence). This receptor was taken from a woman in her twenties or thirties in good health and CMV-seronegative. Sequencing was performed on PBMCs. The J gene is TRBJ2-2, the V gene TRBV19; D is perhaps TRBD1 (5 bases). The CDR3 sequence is CASSILGQNTGELFF. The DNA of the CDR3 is TGTGCCAGTAGTATCCTGGGGCAGAACACCGGGGAGCTGTTTTTT.